The source of this TCR beta chain is a study of cytomegalovirus exposure and HLA in healthy donors. Donors counted as nominally healthy when sampled, yet unrecorded immune exposures were likely. A note on this clone: The antigen remains unidentified.

Vbeta (60) and Jbeta (13) primers were used in the PCR. Method: immunoSEQ multiplex PCR; TCRdb's copy keeps in-frame clones and lacks some. The sample has 110,000 to 150,000 clones, almost 80% seen once. Findings and caveats of the study: In a later analysis, V- and J-gene trimming of beta chains associated with a DCLRE1C missense variant, replicated independently. Among TCR beta chains, those listed as cytomegalovirus-associated numbered roughly 150.

Sequencing was carried out using PBMCs. The clonotype originates from a man between 18 and 29 years old in good health and CMV-seronegative.

CDR3 sequence: CASSYSRGADTQYF. In DNA, the CDR3 is TGTGCCAGCAGTTACTCGCGGGGGGCAGATACGCAGTATTTT. This chain uses TRBV6-5 with TRBJ2-3; TRBD2 matches 8 bases. The CDR3 covers 14 residues. The V gene's germline CDR1 is MNHEY and CDR2 SVGAGI. V gave up 0 bases and J gave up 4 bases; unmatched junction bases: 0.